This T cell receptor (beta chain) emerged from a study of shared clonotypes between healthy human individuals (dated by TCRdb to the early 2020s). Regarding the research as a whole: The cohort included three men and two women between 18 and 49 years of age. To estimate repertoire size and how much clonotype sharing occurs between individuals, the study deeply sequenced the blood TCR repertoires of about five healthy adults. Different laboratories and diverse techniques were used to prepare libraries and sequence TCR repertoires, to increase sequencing depth and limit assay-specific biases. Per donor, three plates each were used for CD4 naive and CD4 memory, two for CD8 naive, and one for CD8 memory. Leukapheresis yielded between about 0.85 and 9.5 billion PBMCs per donor.

Donors were healthy HIV-negative adults with no recently reported acute infections or vaccinations. Every donor was a Caucasian adult residing in Nashville, Tennessee, USA. CD4+ T cells were enriched through magnetic negative selection, after which naive cells were positively selected on CD45RA and the remaining negative fraction served as the memory subset. Blood was obtained by leukapheresis, after which PBMCs were separated by Ficoll-Histopaque density gradient centrifugation and cryopreserved in liquid nitrogen vapor phase. Analytical flow cytometry was used to check the purity and quantity of each magnetically sorted T cell population. Genomic DNA was isolated from each sorted fraction and quantified by UV absorbance on a Nanodrop 2000c. The germline V gene provides CDR1 ENHRY and CDR2 SYGVKD. The germline V and J ends show losses of 6 bases and 4 bases respectively, and no gene match explains 10 bases of the junction. Its CDR3 holds 15 amino acids, cysteine through phenylalanine. CDR3 DNA is the only sequence kept; it has 45 bases, read in frame from the first base.

With respect to this clone: Its antigen is unknown. There are no base qualities to consult, and no much larger clone falls within one base.

Using the deep immunoSEQ assay, multiplex PCR amplified TCR CDR3 regions from genomic DNA. Genomic DNA extracted from each cell subset was distributed evenly over all wells of several immunoSEQ 96-well plates, and each plate served as one replicate. For sorted subsets, each replicate PCR was loaded with 150 to 250 ng genomic DNA, equivalent to approximately 27,000 T cell genomes. Purified libraries were measured with a Qubit 3.0 fluorometer, size-checked on a Bioanalyzer 2100, and measured again with the KAPA Library Quantification kit. A separate single-read 150-cycle Illumina NextSeq 550 flow cell was used to sequence each immunoSEQ 96-well plate. Processing in the source paper ran as follows. Because the immunoSEQ output held only junctional sequences and lacked quality scores, the filtering could not match the filtering applied to full-length reads. To assign V/J genes and CDR3, sequences were annotated against IMGT germline references using PyIR, a Python wrapper for IgBLAST v1.9. Reads with weak V/J assignments (E-value above 1e-6), missing CDR3, stop codons, out-of-frame junctions, or ambiguous translated residues were removed. V3J clonotypes were defined by identical inferred V gene, J gene, and CDR3 amino acid sequence. Percentage overlap between repertoires was computed as shared unique clonotypes divided by the size of the smaller repertoire. RTK rarefaction, the Chao1 estimator, and Recon v2.1 estimates of unobserved clonotypes were used to assess repertoire richness. For all TCRbeta clonotypes obtained by the gDNA method from a few donors, generation probabilities were computed with OLGA. Held by TCRdb, this immuneACCESS table contains in-frame sequences only and omits some clones. Under half of the omission traces to an unresolved V gene where checked; the cause of the rest is unknown. The DNA was the basis for D and trimming; V, J and clone size are from that table. A total of about 710,000 clones appear in this sample, roughly 73% of them only once. Around 1.7% of the sample comes from the top ten.

What the authors observed across the whole study: Based on pairwise subsampling, the degree of clonotype sharing among donors was expected to be affected by sequencing depth. Incomplete sequencing was indicated by rarefaction of sorted-subset datasets, despite the large sequencing depth. Compared with non-shared clonotypes, the clonotypes found in all four sorted-subset donors had higher generation probabilities. Naive subsets generally had larger estimated clonotype richness than memory subsets. About 4.5% of naive CD4, 3.5% of naive CD8, approximately 2% of memory CD4, and roughly 0.4% of memory CD8 clonotypes were shared across a few donors. Sampling was limited to blood, and TCR repertoires in tissue likely differ from TCR repertoires in blood. Because the study included a small number of donors, the genetic and exposure-history diversity represented was limited.

The sequence was obtained from a woman aged 25 to 39 in good health. The sequenced sample consisted of memory CD4+ T cells sorted from blood. Taken with the paper, the label for cell subset or site translates to: CD45RA-negative fraction. The sequence is built from TRBV10-3 and TRBJ2-7, with TRBD2 matching 9 junction bases. The DNA sequence is given as TGTGCCATCAGGCCTAGCGGGATATCTGCGTACGAGCAGTACTTC. Its translation reads: CAIRPSGISAYEQYF.